The next 8 T cell receptor beta chains were all read from a single sample in a study of T cell responses to AZD1222 COVID-19 vaccine. Using immunoSEQ multiplex PCR, the repertoire was profiled, and TCRdb retains in-frame clones only, with some absent. The sample contains over 110,000 clones, around 91% of which appear only once. Sequenced here: peripheral blood, sampled on day 0 of AZD1222 vaccination. These receptors originate from an adult in good health.

The chain is built from TRBV27 and TRBJ2-7, with 12 bases lining up with TRBD2. Trimming cost V 2 bases and J 12 bases; bases outside gene matches: 14. CDR3 length equals 16 residues. Germline V gene data show CDR1 as MNHEY and CDR2 as SMNVEV (reference sequence). This chain's CDR3 is CASSLGLAGNLRGLYF. The CDR3 DNA is TGTGCCAGCAGTTTAGGACTAGCGGGGAACCTACGGGGTTTGTACTTC.

The chain is built from TRBV25-1 and TRBJ1-1, with D unresolved. The germline CDR1 and CDR2 sequences are MGHDK and SYGVNS. Trimming stripped 2 bases from V and 5 bases from J, with 9 bases between. This CDR3 has 13 residues. The CDR3 here is CASSEGRRTEAFF. Written as DNA, the CDR3 is TGTGCCAGCAGTGAAGGCAGACGTACTGAAGCTTTCTTT.

This clone came up once. The V gene is TRBV7-8, the J gene TRBJ2-7; D remains unclear. This CDR3 has 15 amino acids. The ends were cut back, 5 bases at V and 0 bases at J, with 14 bases in the middle. CDR1 and CDR2 from the germline V gene are SGHVS and FQNEAQ. In DNA, the CDR3 is TGTGCCAGCAGCCGATCAGTCACCCCCTCCTACGAGCAGTACTTC. It codes for CASSRSVTPSYEQYF.

This rearrangement joins TRBV18 to TRBJ1-2, with 9 bases identical to TRBD1. Germline V lookup: CDR1 KGHSH, CDR2 LQKENI. The CDR3 covers 14 residues. Germline trimming cut 6 bases from V and 3 bases from J; bases unmatched to any gene: 5. The CDR3 DNA sequence: TGTGCCAGCTCGGGGACAGGGAGAGACTATGGCTACACCTTC. Its protein is CASSGTGRDYGYTF.

V gene TRBV28 combines with J gene TRBJ1-2; D is unresolved. The CDR3 sequence is 13 residues long. Trimming shortened V by 6 bases and J by 4 bases, and 12 bases separated the two germline ends. Germline V gene data show CDR1 as MDHEN and CDR2 as SYDVKM. Written as DNA, the CDR3 is TGTGCCAGCAGCGCCTATCGGGGCTATGGCTACACCTTC. It is translated as CASSAYRGYGYTF.

This clone was seen a single time. The chain recombines TRBV28 with TRBJ2-7, with 7 bases lining up with TRBD1. Losses at the gene ends were 4 bases for V and 7 bases for J; bases not matched to a gene: 10. Germline V CDR1 and CDR2: MDHEN, SYDVKM. The CDR3 sequence is 14 residues long. The CDR3 DNA reads TGTGCCAGCAGTTCCCCCAGACAGGGTCGGGAGCAGTACTTC. It encodes CASSSPRQGREQYF.

In the case of this clone: Other nucleotide sequences in the sample specify the same CDR3. V gene TRBV5-1 combines with J gene TRBJ1-1, with unresolved D. The germline CDR1 and CDR2 sequences are SGHRS and YFSETQ. V was cut by 2 bases and J by 2 bases, with 10 bases left in between. This CDR3 spans 14 amino acids. The CDR3 here is CASSFGVLNTEAFF. Written as DNA, the CDR3 is TGCGCCAGCAGCTTTGGGGTTTTAAACACTGAAGCTTTCTTT.

This chain uses TRBV6-1 with TRBJ2-3; no definite D call. CDR1 MNHNS and CDR2 SASEGT come from the germline V gene. The CDR3 spans 16 residues. V lost 1 base and J 6 bases, leaving 17 bases between the germline ends. The CDR3 region has the DNA TGTGCCAGCAGTGAAGGAGTAGTGAAAGGGATTGATACGCAGTATTTT. Translated: CASSEGVVKGIDTQYF.